These 20 T cell receptor beta chains share one sample of origin, sequenced in a study of blood T cell repertoires in COVID-19 (TCRdb year 2020). Library preparation used the immunoSEQ multiplex PCR assay. Entries here come from immuneACCESS through TCRdb and include only in-frame sequences with V and J called. Some clones fail to appear in such tables; in the studies checked, an unresolved V gene covers under half of the shortfall, and the cause of the remainder is unknown. The sample profile shows around 160,000 clones; more than 80% of them were found once. More than 7% of the sample lies in the top ten. The sample taken for sequencing was peripheral blood. These receptors all stem from a human donor with acute or convalescent COVID-19. The donor label of this sample is uncertain.

Worth noting for this clone: The identical CDR3 is also encoded by other nucleotide sequences in the sample. The chain couples TRBV7-9 to TRBJ1-5; D is ambiguous. The germline CDR1 and CDR2 sequences are SEHNR and FQNEAQ (reference sequence). The CDR3 extends over 13 amino acids. V dropped 5 bases and J dropped 4 bases, with 9 bases sitting between them. Here the CDR3 DNA reads TGTGCCAGCAGCGTTGACGGGAATCAGCCCCAGCATTTT. Amino acids: CASSVDGNQPQHF.

The genes are TRBV12-3 or TRBV12-4 and TRBJ1-1; no clear D gene. This CDR3 region has 13 residues. Deletions cut 2 bases from V and 1 base from J, with 5 bases between. CDR3 residues: CASSLYRNTEAFF. CDR3 sequence (DNA): TGTGCCAGCAGTTTATACAGGAACACTGAAGCTTTCTTT.

The chain combines TRBV6-5 with TRBJ2-3; D is possibly TRBD2 (7 bases). Trimming left V 2 bases short and J 2 bases short, with 14 bases between. The germline CDR1 and CDR2 sequences are MNHEY and SVGAGI. This CDR3 contains 16 residues. For the CDR3, the DNA is TGTGCCAGCAGTTACCTCTTCGGGGGGCACACAGATACGCAGTATTTT. This sequence encodes CASSYLFGGHTDTQYF.

The rearrangement links TRBV27 to TRBJ1-1; tentative D call: TRBD1 (5 bases). This CDR3 has 14 residues. Trimming removed 8 bases from V and 1 base from J, with 14 bases in between. CDR1 MNHEY and CDR2 SMNVEV come from the germline V gene (reference sequence). The CDR3 DNA reads as TGTGCCAGCCGAAGGGGCGTGCCGAACACTGAAGCTTTCTTT. Amino acid sequence: CASRRGVPNTEAFF.

The rearrangement links TRBV19 to TRBJ2-4; 10 bases are shared with TRBD2. J gave up 4 bases and V 2 bases, and 8 bases lay outside the gene matches. The germline gives CDR1 LNHDA, CDR2 SQIVND (reference sequence). The CDR3 extends over 17 amino acids. CDR3 amino acids: CASSIWESGGAKNIQYF. CDR3 sequence (DNA): TGTGCCAGTAGTATATGGGAAAGCGGGGGGGCAAAAAACATTCAGTACTTC.

The chain combines TRBV12-5 with TRBJ2-1, with TRBD1 identical over 9 bases. CDR3 size: 16 residues. Germline V lookup: CDR1 LGHNT, CDR2 FRNRAP. The junction had 7 bases not matched to a gene; V was cut back by 1 base and J by 6 bases. Written as DNA, the CDR3 is TGTGCTAGTGGTTTGGGATCGGGGACAGGGACCAATGAGCAGTTCTTC. Translated, it gives CASGLGSGTGTNEQFF.

The rearrangement links TRBV19 to TRBJ1-1, with D hard to call. In germline, CDR1 is LNHDA, CDR2 SQIVND (reference sequence). The V end lost 4 bases, the J end lost 1 base, and 10 bases lay between the germline ends. CDR3 length: 14 amino acids. CDR3 nucleotide sequence: TGTGCCAGTAGTAGCCTAGGAAGGAACACTGAAGCTTTCTTT. The encoded protein is CASSSLGRNTEAFF.

This clone was detected many times. V gene TRBV12-3 or TRBV12-4 combines with J gene TRBJ2-3; 8 positions match TRBD1. This CDR3 is built from 12 residues. Germline trimming cut 6 bases from V and 6 bases from J; bases unmatched to any gene: 2. The CDR3 protein is CASRQGADTQYF. The CDR3 DNA is TGTGCCAGCAGGCAGGGGGCGGATACGCAGTATTTT.

This sequence joins TRBV5-1 and TRBJ2-2; 9 bases agree with TRBD2. The CDR3 is 16 residues long. The germline gives CDR1 SGHRS, CDR2 YFSETQ. V trimming: 1 base; J trimming: 7 bases; junction bases outside the gene matches: 8. The chain's CDR3 is CASSLQAGGVIGELFF. In DNA form, the CDR3 reads TGCGCCAGCAGCTTGCAAGCGGGGGGTGTTATCGGGGAGCTGTTTTTT. Looking up the rest from reference TRBV5-1 and TRBJ2-2 gives the full variable domain: KAGVTQTPRYLIKTRGQQVTLSCSPISGHRSVSWYQQTPGQGLQFLFEYFSETQRNKGNFPGRFSGRQFSNSRSEMNVSTLELGDSALYLCASSLQAGGVIGELFFGEGSRLTVL.

There are a few counts of this clone. V and J are TRBV10-2 and TRBJ1-5; 7 nucleotides line up with TRBD1. With V trimmed by 6 bases and J by 6 bases, 14 bases remained unmatched. The CDR3 consists of 16 residues. Germline V gene lookup returns CDR1 WSHSY and CDR2 SAAADI. The CDR3 spells CASSRHLTGDGQPQHF. DNA of the CDR3: TGCGCCAGCAGCCGCCACCTTACAGGGGATGGTCAGCCCCAGCATTTT.

The V gene is TRBV5-1, the J gene TRBJ2-6; D gene uncertain. The CDR3 spans 14 residues. Germline V gene data show CDR1 as SGHRS and CDR2 as YFSETQ. Deletions cut 4 bases from V and 0 bases from J, with 5 bases between. Here the CDR3 DNA reads TGCGCCAGCAGCCCTACCTCTGGGGCCAACGTCCTGACTTTC. Encoded protein: CASSPTSGANVLTF.

Note on this clone: This same CDR3 is encoded by further DNA sequences in the sample. The chain links TRBV9 to TRBJ2-1, with D tentatively TRBD2 (5 bases). The CDR3 loop spans 15 amino acids. Germline V CDR1 and CDR2: SGDLS, YYNGEE. The V end was cut by 5 bases, the J end by 0 bases, with 12 bases between. The DNA for the CDR3 is TGTGCCAGCAGTGGCGGGCAAAGCTCCTACAATGAGCAGTTCTTC. It is translated as CASSGGQSSYNEQFF.

This clone was picked up a small number of times. This chain joins TRBV4-1 and TRBJ2-7; perhaps TRBD1 as D (5 bases). CDR3 length equals 13 residues. Between the trimmed V and J ends, which lost 0 bases and 4 bases, there was a span of 7 bases. The germline CDR1 and CDR2 sequences are MGHRA and YSYEKL. The CDR3 DNA reads as TGCGCCAGCAGCCAAGATAGGGGTTACGAGCAGTACTTC. Translating gives CASSQDRGYEQYF.

This CDR3 is CASSQERDYGYTF. For the CDR3, the DNA is TGTGCCAGCAGCCAAGAGAGGGACTATGGCTACACCTTC. The chain joins TRBV14 to TRBJ1-2; D remains ambiguous. Trimming took off 0 bases at V and 3 bases at J, with 5 bases between the two ends. CDR3 size: 13 residues. Germline CDR1 SGHDN, CDR2 FVKESK.

The chain uses TRBV9 and TRBJ1-2; D possibly corresponds to TRBD1 (5 bases). Trimming took off 0 bases at V and 8 bases at J, with 11 bases between the two ends. The CDR3 length is 13 residues. Germline assignment: CDR1 SGDLS and CDR2 YYNGEE. In DNA, the CDR3 is TGTGCCAGCAGCGTAGTGCCAGGGCAGGGCTACACCTTC. Protein: CASSVVPGQGYTF.

The rearrangement uses TRBV30 and TRBJ1-1; TRBD1 agrees at 7 bases. The CDR3 runs 12 residues. The trim removed 7 bases at V and 3 bases at J, leaving 5 bases unmatched. In germline, CDR1 is GTSNPN, CDR2 SVGIG (reference sequence). CDR3 sequence: CASLRGHTEAFF. The CDR3 DNA follows: TGTGCCTCCCTAAGGGGGCACACTGAAGCTTTCTTT.

This clone is a singleton in its sample. V gene TRBV15 combines with J gene TRBJ2-1, with 8 bases matching TRBD2. Germline lookup yields CDR1 LNHNV and CDR2 YYDKDF (reference sequence). This CDR3 is 17 amino acids long. The V segment lost 0 bases and the J segment 1 base; nucleotides outside the gene matches: 5. The CDR3 protein is CATSRDLASGSYNEQFF. CDR3 nucleotide sequence: TGTGCCACCAGCAGAGATCTAGCTAGCGGGTCCTACAATGAGCAGTTCTTC.

V is TRBV7-3 and J is TRBJ2-3, with 7 bases matching TRBD1. Per germline, CDR1 SGHTA and CDR2 FQGTGA. Trimming removed 2 bases from V and 6 bases from J; junction bases left unmatched: 5. This CDR3 is built from 14 residues. The CDR3 DNA reads TGTGCCAGCAGCTTAGGGACAGAGGGCGATACGCAGTATTTT. The encoded protein is CASSLGTEGDTQYF. Full variable domain (outside the CDR3, taken from reference TRBV7-3 and TRBJ2-3): GAGVSQTPSNKVTEKGKYVELRCDPISGHTALYWYRQSLGQGPEFLIYFQGTGAADDSGLPNDRFFAVRPEGSVSTLKIQRTERGDSAVYLCASSLGTEGDTQYFGPGTRLTVL.

J is TRBJ1-5 and V is TRBV12-3 or TRBV12-4; D unclear. The CDR3 totals 12 residues. V dropped 6 bases and J dropped 11 bases, with 14 bases sitting between them. The CDR3 sequence: CASSPLSGSQHF. CDR3 bases: TGTGCCAGCAGCCCCTTGAGCGGGTCCCAGCATTTT.

CDR3 region: CASSEEEGTGANVLTF. DNA for the CDR3: TGTGCCAGCAGTGAAGAAGAGGGAACTGGGGCCAACGTCCTGACTTTC. The J gene is TRBJ2-6, the V gene TRBV6-1; TRBD2 might be the D (5 bases). The CDR3 spans 16 residues. Germline V gives CDR1 MNHNS, CDR2 SASEGT. V lost 1 base to trimming and J lost 2 bases, with 9 bases between them.